A selection of T cell receptor beta chains follows, all from one sample in a study of memory CD4+ T cells and cytomegalovirus serostatus. This table comes from immunoSEQ multiplex PCR, and its TCRdb copy is limited to in-frame clones, with some not included. The table records approximately 40,000 clones, 76% of them present only once. Sequenced material: memory CD4+ T cells from blood. The receptors stem from an adult in good health and CMV-seronegative. Both conserved end residues are part of each CDR3. D genes are given only for firm matches. Clone size is given for some rows only: seen once, a few or many times, or a class if the clone is expanded.

v_call	j_call	clone_size	d_call	cdr3_nt	cdr3_aa
TRBV7-2	TRBJ2-7	.	TRBD2	TGTGCCAGCAGCTTAGGTGGTAGCGGGGGGTACGAGCAGTACTTC	CASSLGGSGGYEQYF
TRBV7-9	TRBJ1-6	few	.	TGTGCCAGCAGACCCCGGACAGATTCACCCCTCCACTTT	CASRPRTDSPLHF
TRBV4-2	TRBJ1-3	.	.	TGTGCCAGCAGCCAATCCGGGACGGCCCAGATAAACACCATATATTTT	CASSQSGTAQINTIYF
TRBV29-1	TRBJ2-2	.	TRBD1	TGCAGCGTTCGCCGACAGGGGACCGGGGAGCTGTTTTTT	CSVRRQGTGELFF
TRBV29-1	TRBJ2-1	.	.	TGCAGCGCTCAGCCGGCGGGGTCCTACAATGAGCAGTTCTTC	CSAQPAGSYNEQFF
TRBV2	TRBJ1-4	.	.	TGTGCCAGCCAGACAGGTGGTGAAAAACTGTTTTTT	CASQTGGEKLFF
TRBV6-5	TRBJ2-7	.	.	TGTGCCAGCAGTTTTGGCGGGACTCCCTACGAGCAGTACTTC	CASSFGGTPYEQYF
TRBV29-1	TRBJ1-1	few	.	TGCAGCGGATCACAGAACACTGAAGCTTTCTTT	CSGSQNTEAFF
TRBV18	TRBJ2-3	.	TRBD2	TGTGCCAGCTCATCTCAAGCGGGGGGGCCCACAGATACGCAGTATTTT	CASSSQAGGPTDTQYF
TRBV7-9	TRBJ1-6	few	.	TGTGCCAGCAGCTCAGGACGCGGTTCACCCCTCCACTTT	CASSSGRGSPLHF
TRBV5-6	TRBJ1-6	.	.	TGTGCCAGCAGCTCCCGGGGGGATGGGTTCCGTCTGGGCTATTCACCCCTCCACTTT	CASSSRGDGFRLGYSPLHF
TRBV7-2	TRBJ1-6	.	TRBD1	TGTGCCAGCAGCTTGGGACAGAGTTCCAATTCACCCCTCCACTTT	CASSLGQSSNSPLHF
TRBV11-3	TRBJ2-5	.	TRBD2	TGTGCCAGCAGCTTAAACCTAGCGGGACAAGAGACCCAGTACTTC	CASSLNLAGQETQYF
TRBV7-2	TRBJ2-3	.	TRBD2	TGTGCCAGCAGCCGCGGGGGGGGTAGCACAGATACGCAGTATTTT	CASSRGGGSTDTQYF
TRBV18	TRBJ1-5	.	.	TGTGCCAGCTCACCAGATAACAATCAGCCCCAGCATTTT	CASSPDNNQPQHF
TRBV2	TRBJ2-7	.	.	TGTGCCAGCAGTGAATGGGGCTCAGGGGCCAGCTCCTACGAGCAGTACTTC	CASSEWGSGASSYEQYF
TRBV7-9	TRBJ2-5	.	.	TGTGCCAGCACTGCGGGGCAAGAGACCCAGTACTTC	CASTAGQETQYF
TRBV15	TRBJ2-1	.	TRBD2	TGTGCCACCAGCAGAGATACGGGACTAGCGGGGTTCAATGAGCAGTTCTTC	CATSRDTGLAGFNEQFF
TRBV2	TRBJ2-3	.	TRBD1	TGTGCCAGCGCGACAGGGGGCGCAGATACGCAGTATTTT	CASATGGADTQYF
TRBV19	TRBJ2-3	.	TRBD2	TGTGCCAGTAGTATACGCCGGGGGGGCGCGGATACGCAGTATTTT	CASSIRRGGADTQYF
TRBV7-2	TRBJ2-3	.	.	TGTGCCAGCAGCTTAATCATAGCGGCACCCCATACGCAGTATTTT	CASSLIIAAPHTQYF
TRBV6-1	TRBJ1-5	.	.	TGTGCCAGCAGTGCACGAACAGGGCCTAGCAATCAGCCCCAGCATTTT	CASSARTGPSNQPQHF